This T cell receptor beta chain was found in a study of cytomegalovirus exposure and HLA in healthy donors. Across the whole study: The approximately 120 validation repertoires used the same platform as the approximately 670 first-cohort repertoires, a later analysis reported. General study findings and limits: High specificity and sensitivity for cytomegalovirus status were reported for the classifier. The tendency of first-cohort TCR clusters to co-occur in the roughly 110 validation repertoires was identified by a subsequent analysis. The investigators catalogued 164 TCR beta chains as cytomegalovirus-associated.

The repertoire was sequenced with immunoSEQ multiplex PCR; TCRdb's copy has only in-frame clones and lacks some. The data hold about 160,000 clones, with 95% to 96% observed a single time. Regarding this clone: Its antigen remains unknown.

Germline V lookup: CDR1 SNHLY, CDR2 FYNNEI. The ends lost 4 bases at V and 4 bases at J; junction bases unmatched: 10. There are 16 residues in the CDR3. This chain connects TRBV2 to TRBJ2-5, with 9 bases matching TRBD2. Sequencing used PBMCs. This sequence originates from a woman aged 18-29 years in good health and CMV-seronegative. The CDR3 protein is CASSVLGGGAAETQYF. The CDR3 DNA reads TGTGCCAGCAGTGTATTGGGCGGGGGGGCCGCAGAGACCCAGTACTTC.